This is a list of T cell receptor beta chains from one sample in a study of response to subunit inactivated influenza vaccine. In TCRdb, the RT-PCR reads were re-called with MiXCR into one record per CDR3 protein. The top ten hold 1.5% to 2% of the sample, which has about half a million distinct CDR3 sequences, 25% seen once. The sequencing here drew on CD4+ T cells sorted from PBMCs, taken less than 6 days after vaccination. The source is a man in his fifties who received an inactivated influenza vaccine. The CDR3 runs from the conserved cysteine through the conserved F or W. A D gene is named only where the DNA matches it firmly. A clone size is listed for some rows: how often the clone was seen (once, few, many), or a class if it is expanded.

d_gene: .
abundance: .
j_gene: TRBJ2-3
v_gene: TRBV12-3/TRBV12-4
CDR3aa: CASSLGGAWDTQYF
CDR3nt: TGTGCCAGCAGTTTAGGTGGGGCCTGGGATACGCAGTATTTT

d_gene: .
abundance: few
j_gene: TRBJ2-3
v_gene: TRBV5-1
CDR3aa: CASSMNPETDTQYF
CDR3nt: TGCGCCAGCAGCATGAATCCTGAGACAGATACGCAGTATTTT

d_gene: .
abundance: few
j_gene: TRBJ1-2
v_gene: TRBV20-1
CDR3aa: CSARLWQGRSYTF
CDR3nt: TGCAGTGCTAGACTTTGGCAGGGCAGGAGCTACACCTTC

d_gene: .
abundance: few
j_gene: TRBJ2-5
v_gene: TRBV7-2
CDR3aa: CASSFQPRETQYF
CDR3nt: TGTGCCAGCAGCTTTCAACCTCGGGAGACCCAGTACTTC

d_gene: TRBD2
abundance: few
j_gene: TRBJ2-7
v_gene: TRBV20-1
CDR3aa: CSARPFTGTSGYEQYF
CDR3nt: TGCAGTGCTAGGCCCTTCACCGGGACTAGCGGATACGAGCAGTACTTC

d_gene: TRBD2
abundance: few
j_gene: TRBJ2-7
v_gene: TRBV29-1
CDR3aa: CSVELFSGRDEQYF
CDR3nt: TGCAGCGTTGAACTATTTAGCGGGAGGGACGAGCAGTACTTC

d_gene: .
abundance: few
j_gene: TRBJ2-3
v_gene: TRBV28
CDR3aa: CASSFGVSTDTQYF
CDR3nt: TGTGCCAGCAGTTTTGGGGTTAGCACAGATACGCAGTATTTT

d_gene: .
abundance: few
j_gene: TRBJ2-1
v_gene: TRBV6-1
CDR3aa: CASSEDPGGGEQFF
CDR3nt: TGTGCCAGCAGTGAAGATCCAGGGGGAGGTGAGCAGTTCTTC

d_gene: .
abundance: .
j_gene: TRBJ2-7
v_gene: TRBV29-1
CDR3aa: CSVQQGHEQYF
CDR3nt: TGCAGCGTCCAACAGGGCCACGAGCAGTACTTC

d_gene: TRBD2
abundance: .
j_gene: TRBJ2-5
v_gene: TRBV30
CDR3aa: CAWSGLAGGETQYF
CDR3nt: TGTGCCTGGAGTGGACTAGCGGGAGGTGAGACCCAGTACTTC

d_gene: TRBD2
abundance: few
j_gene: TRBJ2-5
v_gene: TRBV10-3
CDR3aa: CAISVGTSLETQYF
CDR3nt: TGTGCCATCAGTGTCGGGACTAGCCTAGAGACCCAGTACTTC

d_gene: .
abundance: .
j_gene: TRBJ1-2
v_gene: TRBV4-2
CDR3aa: CASSQVYMNYGYTF
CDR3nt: TGTGCCAGCAGCCAAGTTTACATGAACTATGGCTACACCTTC

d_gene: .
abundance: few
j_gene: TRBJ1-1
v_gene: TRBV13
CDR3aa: CASSFRGQGTEAFF
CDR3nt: TGTGCCAGCAGCTTCAGGGGACAAGGGACTGAAGCTTTCTTT

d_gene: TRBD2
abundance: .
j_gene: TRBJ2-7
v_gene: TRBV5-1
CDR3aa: CASSAGHHGAGVNEQYF
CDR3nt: TGCGCCAGCAGCGCAGGACACCACGGAGCGGGAGTCAACGAGCAGTACTTC

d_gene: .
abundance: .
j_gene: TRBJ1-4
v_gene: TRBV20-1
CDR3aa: CSARGAGDNEKLFF
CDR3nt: TGCAGTGCTAGAGGGGCAGGGGATAATGAAAAACTGTTTTTT

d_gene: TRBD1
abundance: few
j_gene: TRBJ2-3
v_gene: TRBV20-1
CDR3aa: CSARGGRQGRNTDTQYF
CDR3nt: TGCAGTGCTAGAGGGGGAAGACAGGGGCGAAACACAGATACGCAGTATTTT

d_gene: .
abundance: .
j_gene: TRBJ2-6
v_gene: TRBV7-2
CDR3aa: CASSFETGANVLTF
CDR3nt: TGTGCCAGCAGCTTCGAGACTGGGGCCAACGTCCTGACTTTC

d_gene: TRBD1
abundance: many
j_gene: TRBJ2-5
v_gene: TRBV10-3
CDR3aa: CAIIAPGQEGETQYF
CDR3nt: TGTGCCATCATTGCCCCGGGACAGGAAGGCGAGACCCAGTACTTC

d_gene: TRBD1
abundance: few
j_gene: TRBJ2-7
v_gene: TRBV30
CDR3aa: CAWSHPGQGEYEQYF
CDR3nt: TGTGCCTGGAGTCACCCGGGACAGGGGGAGTACGAGCAGTACTTC

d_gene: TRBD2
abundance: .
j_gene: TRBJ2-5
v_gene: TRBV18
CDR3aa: CASSQGLAGRETQYF
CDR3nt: TGTGCCAGCTCACAGGGACTAGCGGGGCGAGAGACCCAGTACTTC

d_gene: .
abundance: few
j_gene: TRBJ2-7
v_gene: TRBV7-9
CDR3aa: CASSLQGGVYEQYF
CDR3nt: TGTGCCAGCAGCTTACAGGGGGGAGTCTACGAGCAGTACTTC

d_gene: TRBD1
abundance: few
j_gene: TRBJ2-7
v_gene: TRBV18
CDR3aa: CASSPKDRVNEQYF
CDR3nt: TGTGCCAGCTCACCAAAGGACAGGGTAAACGAGCAGTACTTC

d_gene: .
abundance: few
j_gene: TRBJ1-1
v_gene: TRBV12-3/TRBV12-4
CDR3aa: CASSSERGNTEAFF
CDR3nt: TGTGCCAGCAGTTCCGAGAGGGGGAACACTGAAGCTTTCTTT

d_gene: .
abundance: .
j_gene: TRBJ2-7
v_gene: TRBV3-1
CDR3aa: CASSQVLGSYEQYF
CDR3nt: TGTGCCAGCAGCCAAGTTCTGGGATCATACGAGCAGTACTTC

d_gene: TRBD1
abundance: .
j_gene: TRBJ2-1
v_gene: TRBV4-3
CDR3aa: CASSQGPGQKFEQFF
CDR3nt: TGCGCCAGCAGCCAAGGGCCGGGACAGAAATTTGAGCAGTTCTTC

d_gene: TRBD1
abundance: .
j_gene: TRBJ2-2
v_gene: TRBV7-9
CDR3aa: CASPHPRQGSSGELFF
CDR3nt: TGTGCCAGCCCGCACCCGAGACAGGGGTCTTCCGGGGAGCTGTTTTTT

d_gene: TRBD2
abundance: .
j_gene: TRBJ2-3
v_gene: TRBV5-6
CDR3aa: CASSYRLAGAPDTQYF
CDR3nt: TGTGCCAGCAGCTATAGACTAGCGGGAGCGCCAGATACGCAGTATTTT

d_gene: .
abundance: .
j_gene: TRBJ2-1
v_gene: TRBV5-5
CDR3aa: CASSFRTPKNEQFF
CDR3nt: TGTGCCAGCAGCTTCCGGACACCTAAGAATGAGCAGTTCTTC

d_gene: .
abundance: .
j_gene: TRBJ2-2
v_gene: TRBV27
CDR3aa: CASSLTTISTGELFF
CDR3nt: TGTGCCAGCTCGCTAACCACCATTTCCACCGGGGAGCTGTTTTTT

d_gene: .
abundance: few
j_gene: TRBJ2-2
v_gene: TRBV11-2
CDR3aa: CASSLGVRVLNTGELFF
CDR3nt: TGTGCCAGCAGCTTAGGGGTACGCGTCCTGAACACCGGGGAGCTGTTTTTT

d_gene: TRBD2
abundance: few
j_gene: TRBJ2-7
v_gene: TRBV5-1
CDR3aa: CASSLRGLAAYEQYF
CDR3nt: TGCGCCAGCAGCTTAAGGGGTCTAGCGGCCTACGAGCAGTACTTC

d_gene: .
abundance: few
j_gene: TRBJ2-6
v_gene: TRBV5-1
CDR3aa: CASGGGGANVLTF
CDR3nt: TGCGCCAGCGGAGGTGGTGGGGCCAACGTCCTGACTTTC

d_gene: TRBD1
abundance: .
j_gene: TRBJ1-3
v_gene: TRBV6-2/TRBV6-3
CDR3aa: CASSYAGQGGNTIYF
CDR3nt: TGTGCCAGCAGTTACGCCGGACAGGGCGGAAACACCATATATTTT

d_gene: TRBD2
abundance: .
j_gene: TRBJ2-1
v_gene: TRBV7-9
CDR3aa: CAGGTSGPNEQFF
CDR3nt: TGTGCCGGAGGGACTAGCGGTCCCAATGAGCAGTTCTTC

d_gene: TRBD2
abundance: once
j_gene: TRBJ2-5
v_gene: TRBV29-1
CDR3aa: CSVNGTSGEETQYF
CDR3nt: TGCAGCGTTAACGGGACTAGCGGGGAAGAGACCCAGTACTTC

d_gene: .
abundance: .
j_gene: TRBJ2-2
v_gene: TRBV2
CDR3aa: CASSEWEGLFF
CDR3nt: TGTGCCAGCAGTGAATGGGAAGGACTGTTTTTT

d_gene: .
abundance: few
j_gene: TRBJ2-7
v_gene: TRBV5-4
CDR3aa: CASSLVGRTTSQYF
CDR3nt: TGTGCCAGCAGCTTGGTTGGCAGGACTACGTCGCAGTACTTC

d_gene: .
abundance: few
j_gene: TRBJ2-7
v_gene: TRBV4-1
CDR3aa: CASSQPRAGTPYEQYF
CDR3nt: TGCGCCAGCAGCCAACCGAGGGCGGGGACTCCCTACGAGCAGTACTTC

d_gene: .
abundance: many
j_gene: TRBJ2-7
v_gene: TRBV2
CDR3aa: CASRFAGYAYEQYF
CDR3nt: TGTGCCAGCAGATTCGCGGGTTATGCCTACGAGCAGTACTTC

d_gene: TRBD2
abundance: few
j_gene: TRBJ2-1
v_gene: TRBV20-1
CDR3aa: CSASGLAGGLAYNEQFF
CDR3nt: TGCAGTGCTTCCGGACTAGCGGGAGGTCTGGCCTACAATGAGCAGTTCTTC

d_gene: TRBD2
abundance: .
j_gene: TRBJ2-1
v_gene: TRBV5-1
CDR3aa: CASSPLVSGGYNEQFF
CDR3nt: TGCGCCAGCAGCCCGTTAGTTAGCGGGGGTTACAATGAGCAGTTCTTC

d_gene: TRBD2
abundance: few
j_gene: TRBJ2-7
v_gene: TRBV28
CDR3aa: CASSQRFRLALIRNSYEQYF
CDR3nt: TGTGCCAGCAGTCAACGTTTTCGACTAGCGTTGATCCGCAACTCCTACGAGCAGTACTTC

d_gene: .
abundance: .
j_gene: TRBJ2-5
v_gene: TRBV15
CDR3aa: CATSRALDETQYF
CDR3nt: TGTGCCACCAGCAGAGCTTTGGACGAGACCCAGTACTTC

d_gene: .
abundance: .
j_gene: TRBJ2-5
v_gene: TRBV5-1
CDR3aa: CASGDTRQETQYF
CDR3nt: TGCGCCAGCGGGGACACGCGGCAAGAGACCCAGTACTTC

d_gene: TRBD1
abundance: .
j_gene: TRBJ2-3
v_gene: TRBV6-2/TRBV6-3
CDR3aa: CASSSSGTGSADTQYF
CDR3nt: TGTGCCAGCAGTTCTTCCGGGACAGGGTCAGCAGATACGCAGTATTTT

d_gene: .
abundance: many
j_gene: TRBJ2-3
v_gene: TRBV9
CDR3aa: CASSVGDTDTQYF
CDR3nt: TGTGCCAGCAGCGTAGGGGACACAGATACGCAGTATTTT

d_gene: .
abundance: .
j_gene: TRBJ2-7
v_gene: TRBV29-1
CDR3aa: CSVSGTTSSYEQYF
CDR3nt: TGCAGCGTTTCCGGGACAACGAGCTCCTACGAGCAGTACTTC

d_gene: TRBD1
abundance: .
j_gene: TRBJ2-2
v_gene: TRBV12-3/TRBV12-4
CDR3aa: CASSFQGARTGELFF
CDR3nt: TGTGCCAGCAGTTTTCAGGGGGCAAGGACCGGGGAGCTGTTTTTT

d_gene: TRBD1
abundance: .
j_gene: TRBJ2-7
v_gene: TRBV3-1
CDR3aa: CASSQVQQGAYEQYF
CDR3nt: TGTGCCAGCAGCCAAGTCCAACAGGGGGCTTACGAGCAGTACTTC

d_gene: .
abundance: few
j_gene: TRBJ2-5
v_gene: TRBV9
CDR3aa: CASSVGFGSRKETQYF
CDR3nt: TGTGCCAGCAGCGTAGGATTTGGGTCGCGTAAAGAGACCCAGTACTTC

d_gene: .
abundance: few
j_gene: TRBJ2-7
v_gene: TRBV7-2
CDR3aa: CASSLSQGRYEQYF
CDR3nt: TGTGCCAGCAGCTTAAGTCAGGGTCGGTACGAGCAGTACTTC

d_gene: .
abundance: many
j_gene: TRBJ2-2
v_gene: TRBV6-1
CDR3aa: CASIEAGLTGELFF
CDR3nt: TGTGCCAGCATAGAGGCTGGTCTCACCGGGGAGCTGTTTTTT